This record looks at one TCR beta chain sequence and its context. Its matching antigen is unknown. In chemo-refractory metastatic non-small-cell lung cancer, patients got ipilimumab CTLA-4 blockade together with focal radiation. The source of the sample is a study of radiotherapy plus CTLA-4 blockade in lung cancer. Overall study: Among patients, over 15% showed objective responses, and roughly 30% had disease control. Overall study findings and caveats: Response was reportedly best predicted by early blood T cell clone dynamics, with interferon-beta. An expansion of tumor-derived TCR clones occurred in blood after radiotherapy plus ipilimumab.

V was shortened by 1 base and J by 6 bases, with 14 bases between the two germline ends. Germline V lookup: CDR1 SGHRS, CDR2 YFSETQ. The length of the CDR3 is 16 residues. Some clones are missing from TCRdb's copy, which holds only in-frame ones; the method was immunoSEQ multiplex PCR. Of tens of thousands of clones in the sample, 83% were seen once. The TCR originated in a human donor with non-small cell lung cancer who had stable disease on radiotherapy plus ipilimumab. The chain uses TRBV5-1 and TRBJ1-6; D gene unclear. The sample in question was peripheral blood, obtained from a patient treated with radiotherapy plus ipilimumab. The CDR3 coding sequence is TGCGCCAGCAGCTTGTCGGGCCACATGGGTAATTCACCCCTCCACTTT. Translation: CASSLSGHMGNSPLHF.